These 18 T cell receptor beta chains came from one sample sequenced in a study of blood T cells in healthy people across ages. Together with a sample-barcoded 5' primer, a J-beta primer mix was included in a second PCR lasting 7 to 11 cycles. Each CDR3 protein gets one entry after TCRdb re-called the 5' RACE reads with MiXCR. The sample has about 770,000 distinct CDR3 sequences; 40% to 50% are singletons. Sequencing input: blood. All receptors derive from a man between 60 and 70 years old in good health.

CDR3 DNA sequence: TGTGCCAGCAGCCAAGATCCGGCACCCTACTACGAGCAGTACTTC. Amino acids: CASSQDPAPYYEQYF. The J gene is TRBJ2-7, the V gene TRBV3-1; no reliable D call. CDR1 and CDR2 (germline): LGHDT, YNNKEL (reference sequence). V was cut by 0 bases and J by 3 bases, with 12 bases left in between. This CDR3 region has 15 residues.

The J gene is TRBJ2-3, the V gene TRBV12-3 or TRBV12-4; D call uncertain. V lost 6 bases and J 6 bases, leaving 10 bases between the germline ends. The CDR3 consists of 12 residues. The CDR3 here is CASRDEADTQYF. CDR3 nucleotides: TGTGCCAGCAGAGACGAGGCGGATACGCAGTATTTT.

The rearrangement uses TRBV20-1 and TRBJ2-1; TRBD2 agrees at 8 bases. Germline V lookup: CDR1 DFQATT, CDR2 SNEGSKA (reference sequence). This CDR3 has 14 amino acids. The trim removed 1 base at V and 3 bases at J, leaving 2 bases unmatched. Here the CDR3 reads CSARGSGDYNEQFF. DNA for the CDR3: TGCAGTGCTAGAGGTAGCGGGGACTACAATGAGCAGTTCTTC.

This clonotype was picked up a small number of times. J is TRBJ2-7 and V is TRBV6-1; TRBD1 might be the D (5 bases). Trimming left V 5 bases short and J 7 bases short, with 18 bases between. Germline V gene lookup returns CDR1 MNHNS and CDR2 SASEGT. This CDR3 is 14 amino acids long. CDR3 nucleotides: TGTGCCAGCAGTCGTTTCGTGCCAGGGCAAGAGCAGTACTTC. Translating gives CASSRFVPGQEQYF.

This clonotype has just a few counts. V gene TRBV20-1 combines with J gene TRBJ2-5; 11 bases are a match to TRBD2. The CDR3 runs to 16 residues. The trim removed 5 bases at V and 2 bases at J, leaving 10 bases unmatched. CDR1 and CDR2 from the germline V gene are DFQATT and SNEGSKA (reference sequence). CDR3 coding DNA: TGCAGTGCTCAGGCCTCTAGCGGGGGGAAACAAGAGACCCAGTACTTC. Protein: CSAQASSGGKQETQYF.

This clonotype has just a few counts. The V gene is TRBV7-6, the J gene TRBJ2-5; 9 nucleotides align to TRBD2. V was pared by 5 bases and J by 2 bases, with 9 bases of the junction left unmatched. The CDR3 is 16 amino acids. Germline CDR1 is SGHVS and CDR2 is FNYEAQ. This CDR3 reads CASSPYGAGGQETQYF. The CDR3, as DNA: TGTGCCAGCAGCCCTTATGGAGCGGGGGGACAAGAGACCCAGTACTTC.

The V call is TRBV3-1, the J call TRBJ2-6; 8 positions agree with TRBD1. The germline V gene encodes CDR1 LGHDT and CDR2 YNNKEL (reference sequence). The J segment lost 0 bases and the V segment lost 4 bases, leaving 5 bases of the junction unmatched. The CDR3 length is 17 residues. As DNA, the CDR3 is TGTGCCAGCAGCCGAGGACAGGGCAACTCTGGGGCCAACGTCCTGACTTTC. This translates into CASSRGQGNSGANVLTF.

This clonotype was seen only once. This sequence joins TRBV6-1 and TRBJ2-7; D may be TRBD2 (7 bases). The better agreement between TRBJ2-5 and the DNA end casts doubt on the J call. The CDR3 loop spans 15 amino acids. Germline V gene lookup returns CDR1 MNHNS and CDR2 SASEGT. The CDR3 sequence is CASSEGGGLQETQYF. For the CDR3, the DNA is TGTGCCAGCAGTGAAGGGGGGGGCCTCCAAGAGACCCAGTACTTC.

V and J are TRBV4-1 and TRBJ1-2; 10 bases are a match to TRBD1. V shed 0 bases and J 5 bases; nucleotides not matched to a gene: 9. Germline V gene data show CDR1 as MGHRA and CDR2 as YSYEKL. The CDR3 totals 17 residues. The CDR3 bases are TGCGCCAGCAGCCAAGATCAGTGGACAGGGGGATTTTATGGCTACACCTTC. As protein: CASSQDQWTGGFYGYTF.

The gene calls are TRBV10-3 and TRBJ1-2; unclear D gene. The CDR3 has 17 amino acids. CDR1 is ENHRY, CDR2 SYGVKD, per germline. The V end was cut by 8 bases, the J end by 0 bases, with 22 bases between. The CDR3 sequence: CAIRGAIWAGANYGYTF. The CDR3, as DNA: TGTGCCATCCGGGGAGCCATTTGGGCTGGAGCTAACTATGGCTACACCTTC.

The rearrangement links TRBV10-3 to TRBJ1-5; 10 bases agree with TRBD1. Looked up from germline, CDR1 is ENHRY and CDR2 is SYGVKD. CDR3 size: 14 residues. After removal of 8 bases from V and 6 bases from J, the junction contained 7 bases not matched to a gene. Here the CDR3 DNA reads TGTGCCATCTGGACAGGGGGGATAGGTCAGCCCCAGCATTTT. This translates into CAIWTGGIGQPQHF.

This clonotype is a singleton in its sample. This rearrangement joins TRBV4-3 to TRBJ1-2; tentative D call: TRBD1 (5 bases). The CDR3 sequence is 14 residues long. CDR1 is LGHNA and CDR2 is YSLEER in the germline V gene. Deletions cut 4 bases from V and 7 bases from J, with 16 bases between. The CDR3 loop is CASSPHGQGGGYTF. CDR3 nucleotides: TGCGCCAGCAGCCCCCATGGCCAGGGAGGTGGCTACACCTTC.

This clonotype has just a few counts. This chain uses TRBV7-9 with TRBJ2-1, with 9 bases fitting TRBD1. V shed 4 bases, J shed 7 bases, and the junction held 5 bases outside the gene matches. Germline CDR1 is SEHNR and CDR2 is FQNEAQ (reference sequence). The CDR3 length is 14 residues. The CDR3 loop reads CASSWTGQGNEQFF. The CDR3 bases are TGTGCCAGCAGCTGGACCGGACAGGGGAATGAGCAGTTCTTC.

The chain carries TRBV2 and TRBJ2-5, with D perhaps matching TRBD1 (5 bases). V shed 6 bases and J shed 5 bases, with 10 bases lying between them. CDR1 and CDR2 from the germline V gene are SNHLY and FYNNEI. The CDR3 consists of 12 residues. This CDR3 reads CASRVGLETQYF. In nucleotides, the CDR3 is TGTGCCAGCAGGGTGGGGCTTGAGACCCAGTACTTC.

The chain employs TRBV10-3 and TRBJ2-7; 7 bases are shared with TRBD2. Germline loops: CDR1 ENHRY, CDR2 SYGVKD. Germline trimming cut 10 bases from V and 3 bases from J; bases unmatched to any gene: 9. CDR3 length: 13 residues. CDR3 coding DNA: TGTGCCACATCTGCGGGGGAGAACTACGAGCAGTACTTC. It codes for CATSAGENYEQYF.

CDR3 sequence reads: CASMGNSGANVLTF. CDR3 DNA: TGTGCCAGCATGGGGAACTCTGGGGCCAACGTCCTGACTTTC. The chain uses TRBV6-6 and TRBJ2-6; D remains unclear. CDR1 and CDR2 (germline): MNHNY, SVGAGI (reference sequence). V lost 7 bases to trimming and J lost 0 bases, with 7 bases between them. The CDR3 is 14 residues long.

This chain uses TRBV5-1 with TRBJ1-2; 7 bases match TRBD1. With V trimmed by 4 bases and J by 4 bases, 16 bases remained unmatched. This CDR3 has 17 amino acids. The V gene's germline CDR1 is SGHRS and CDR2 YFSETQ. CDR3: CASSRTGDRHVGYGYTF. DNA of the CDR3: TGCGCCAGCAGCCGGACAGGTGATAGACATGTGGGCTATGGCTACACCTTC. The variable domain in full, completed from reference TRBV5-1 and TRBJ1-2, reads KAGVTQTPRYLIKTRGQQVTLSCSPISGHRSVSWYQQTPGQGLQFLFEYFSETQRNKGNFPGRFSGRQFSNSRSEMNVSTLELGDSALYLCASSRTGDRHVGYGYTFGSGTRLTVV.

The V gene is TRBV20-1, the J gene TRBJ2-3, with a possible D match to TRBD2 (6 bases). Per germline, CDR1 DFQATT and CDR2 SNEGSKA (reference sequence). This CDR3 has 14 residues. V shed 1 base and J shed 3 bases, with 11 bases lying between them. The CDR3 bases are TGCAGTGCTAGAGGGGACCTAGCGACAGATACGCAGTATTTT. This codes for CSARGDLATDTQYF.